A single sample gave rise to the 15 T cell receptor beta chains below, sequenced in a study of blood T cell repertoires in COVID-19. Measured with immunoSEQ multiplex PCR; TCRdb has only the in-frame clones, and not every one. This table has 50,000 to 70,000 clones, roughly 86% appearing once. The specimen sequenced was peripheral blood. These receptors all stem from a man between 60 and 70 years old with active or convalescent COVID-19.

This clone was detected only once. J is TRBJ2-7 and V is TRBV6-5; 8 nucleotides match TRBD1. With V trimmed by 8 bases and J by 0 bases, 6 bases remained unmatched. The CDR3 has 14 residues. Germline lookup yields CDR1 MNHEY and CDR2 SVGAGI. For the CDR3, the DNA is TGTGCCAGCGGGTTGACAGGGGCCTCCTACGAGCAGTACTTC. Protein product: CASGLTGASYEQYF.

The chain combines TRBV19 with TRBJ2-1, with 8 bases matching TRBD1. This CDR3 is built from 15 residues. From germline, CDR1 is LNHDA and CDR2 SQIVND (reference sequence). J gave up 5 bases and V 5 bases, and 8 bases lay outside the gene matches. CDR3 nucleotides: TGTGCCAGTAGTGTGCCCGGGACAGGTAACAATGAGCAGTTCTTC. Its protein product is CASSVPGTGNNEQFF.

This clone has only one observation. The chain carries TRBV6-4 and TRBJ2-3, with TRBD2 matching over 14 bases. This CDR3 has 18 residues. CDR1 and CDR2 from the germline V gene are MRHNA and SNTAGT. With 1 base clipped from V and 2 bases from J, the junction kept 5 bases outside the gene matches. In DNA, the CDR3 is TGTGCCAGCAGTGACTTGACTAGCGGGGGGGATTCCACAGATACGCAGTATTTT. Its protein product is CASSDLTSGGDSTDTQYF.

The chain carries TRBV28 and TRBJ1-3; D is ambiguous. The germline V gene encodes CDR1 MDHEN and CDR2 SYDVKM. V was cut by 1 base and J by 0 bases, with 4 bases left in between. The CDR3 consists of 14 residues. CDR3 nucleotides: TGTGCCAGCAGTTTATTATCCTCTGGAAACACCATATATTTT. It yields the protein CASSLLSSGNTIYF.

The chain uses TRBV5-1 and TRBJ1-3; D is ambiguous. Germline CDR1 is SGHRS and CDR2 is YFSETQ. V dropped 0 bases and J dropped 0 bases, with 7 bases sitting between them. The CDR3 has 15 residues. This CDR3 reads CASSLGAGSGNTIYF. Here the CDR3 DNA reads TGCGCCAGCAGCTTGGGGGCAGGCTCTGGAAACACCATATATTTT. Full variable domain (rest looked up from reference TRBV5-1 and TRBJ1-3): KAGVTQTPRYLIKTRGQQVTLSCSPISGHRSVSWYQQTPGQGLQFLFEYFSETQRNKGNFPGRFSGRQFSNSRSEMNVSTLELGDSALYLCASSLGAGSGNTIYFGEGSWLTVV.

The chain uses TRBV15 and TRBJ1-6, with D maybe TRBD1 (5 bases). The CDR3 runs to 16 residues. The germline V and J ends were trimmed by 0 bases and 14 bases, with 20 bases remaining between them. Per germline, CDR1 LNHNV and CDR2 YYDKDF (reference sequence). Written as DNA, the CDR3 is TGTGCCACCAGCAGAGAGACGGGACGGGGGGGGTCATCCCTCCACTTT. Translating it yields CATSRETGRGGSSLHF. The full variable domain, completed using reference TRBV15 and TRBJ1-6, is DAMVIQNPRYQVTQFGKPVTLSCSQTLNHNVMYWYQQKSSQAPKLLFHYYDKDFNNEADTPDNFQSRRPNTSFCFLDIRSPGLGDTAMYLCATSRETGRGGSSLHFGNGTRLTVT.

The chain's CDR3 is CAWARQINEKLFF. CDR3 DNA: TGTGCCTGGGCAAGACAGATTAATGAAAAACTGTTTTTT. This rearrangement joins TRBV30 to TRBJ1-4; D possibly corresponds to TRBD1 (5 bases). The CDR3 spans 13 residues. Trimming took 5 bases from V and 4 from J, leaving 11 bases between them. CDR1 and CDR2 (germline): GTSNPN, SVGIG (reference sequence).

This chain joins TRBV6-5 and TRBJ1-1; 7 nucleotides line up with TRBD1. Germline-derived CDR1 and CDR2 are MNHEY and SVGAGI. Trimming took 4 bases from V and 6 from J; bases not matched to a gene: 8. The CDR3 loop spans 14 amino acids. For the CDR3, the DNA is TGTGCCAGCAGTTTAAACAGGGGTGGTGCTGAAGCTTTCTTT. Its protein is CASSLNRGGAEAFF.

The chain combines TRBV5-4 with TRBJ1-1, with TRBD1 identical over 8 bases. Germline V gene lookup returns CDR1 SGHNT and CDR2 YYREEE (reference sequence). This CDR3 comprises 14 residues. V was clipped by 4 bases and J by 0 bases; unmatched bases: 2. The CDR3, as DNA: TGTGCCAGCAGCGGGGACAGGTTGAACACTGAAGCTTTCTTT. It codes for CASSGDRLNTEAFF.

The chain employs TRBV2 and TRBJ1-1; no clear D. The CDR3 runs to 14 residues. V was pared by 4 bases and J by 2 bases, with 11 bases between. The germline V gene encodes CDR1 SNHLY and CDR2 FYNNEI. Here the CDR3 DNA reads TGTGCCAGCAGTGTGAGGGCGGCAAACACTGAAGCTTTCTTT. It encodes CASSVRAANTEAFF.

This chain joins TRBV10-2 and TRBJ2-1; a weak D match, TRBD1 (6 bases). The length of the CDR3 is 13 residues. V was cut by 8 bases and J by 5 bases, with 13 bases left in between. CDR1 and CDR2 from the germline V gene are WSHSY and SAAADI. CDR3 nucleotide sequence: TGCGCCAGCGCCAAAGGGGGTAACAATGAGCAGTTCTTC. Translated, it gives CASAKGGNNEQFF.

This clone appeared once. The chain employs TRBV9 and TRBJ1-4; tentative D call: TRBD1 (5 bases). The CDR3 is 15 amino acids. V shed 4 bases and J shed 5 bases, with 15 bases lying between them. CDR1 is SGDLS and CDR2 is YYNGEE in the germline V gene. The CDR3 region is CASSFGAGGNEKLFF. The CDR3 DNA reads TGTGCCAGCAGCTTTGGGGCCGGGGGGAATGAAAAACTGTTTTTT.

This clone was recorded once. This chain connects TRBV14 to TRBJ2-6, with unresolved D. CDR1 SGHDN and CDR2 FVKESK come from the germline V gene. The V gene lost 0 bases and the J gene lost 4 bases, with 13 bases spanning the gap. The CDR3 is 17 amino acids. In nucleotides, the CDR3 is TGTGCCAGCAGCCAAGATGGCTTGGTTACCGGGGCCAACGTCCTGACTTTC. Residues: CASSQDGLVTGANVLTF.

This clone was observed a handful of times. The chain uses TRBV5-8 and TRBJ1-1; TRBD1 is a possible D gene (5 bases). This CDR3 contains 15 residues. Germline CDR1 reads SGHTS; CDR2 reads YDEGEE. V lost 5 bases to trimming and J lost 4 bases, with 18 bases between them. The CDR3 region has the DNA TGTGCCAGCAGAAGTTTGGGGCGCGTGGGCACTGAAGCTTTCTTT. Protein product: CASRSLGRVGTEAFF.

This sequence joins TRBV6-5 and TRBJ1-6, with a tentative D call TRBD1 (6 bases). The CDR3 spans 14 residues. From germline, CDR1 is MNHEY and CDR2 SVGAGI. The V end was cut by 6 bases, the J end by 7 bases, with 13 bases between. This CDR3 is CASRSAGVNSPLHF. The CDR3 DNA follows: TGTGCCAGCAGGTCAGCAGGGGTAAATTCACCCCTCCACTTT.